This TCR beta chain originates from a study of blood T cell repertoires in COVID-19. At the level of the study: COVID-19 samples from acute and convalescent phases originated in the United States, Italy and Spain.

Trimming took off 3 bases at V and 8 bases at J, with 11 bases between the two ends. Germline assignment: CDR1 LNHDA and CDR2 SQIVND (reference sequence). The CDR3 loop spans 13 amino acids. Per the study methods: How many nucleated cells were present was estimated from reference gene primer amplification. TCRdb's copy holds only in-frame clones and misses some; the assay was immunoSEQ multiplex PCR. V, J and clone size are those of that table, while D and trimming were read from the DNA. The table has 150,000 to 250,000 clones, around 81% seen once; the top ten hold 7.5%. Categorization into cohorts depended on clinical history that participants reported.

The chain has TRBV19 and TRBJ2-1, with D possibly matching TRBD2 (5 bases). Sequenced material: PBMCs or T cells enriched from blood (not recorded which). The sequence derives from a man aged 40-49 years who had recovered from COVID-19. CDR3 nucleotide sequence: TGTGCCAGTAGTATCAGAGTGGGAGATGAGCAGTTCTTC. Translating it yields CASSIRVGDEQFF. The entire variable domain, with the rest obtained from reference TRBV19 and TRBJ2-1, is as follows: DGGITQSPKYLFRKEGQNVTLSCEQNLNHDAMYWYRQDPGQGLRLIYYSQIVNDFQKGDIAEGYSVSREKKESFPLTVTSAQKNPTAFYLCASSIRVGDEQFFGPGTRLTVL.